Sequencing of this TCR beta chain was carried out in a study of blood T cell repertoires in COVID-19. The wider study: Sources were T cells, B-cell-depleted T cells, or PBMCs; the material itself was cDNA or gDNA.

In the original processing: Estimates of nucleated cell counts were drawn from the amplification of reference gene primers. Using immunoSEQ multiplex PCR, the repertoire was profiled, and TCRdb retains in-frame clones only, with some absent. V and J calls and clone size are copied from that table; D and trimming were computed from the DNA. The sample consists of approximately 98,000 clones, about 81% of them appearing once. From germline, CDR1 is KGHDR and CDR2 SFDVKD. V lost 4 bases to trimming and J lost 2 bases, with 8 bases between them. The CDR3 extends over 14 amino acids. The chain joins TRBV24-1 to TRBJ2-1; possibly TRBD1 for D (6 bases). Input material: peripheral blood. This TCR came from a man older than 75 with acute or convalescent COVID-19. CDR3 sequence: CATSETGAYNEQFF. Written as DNA, the CDR3 is TGTGCCACCAGTGAGACAGGTGCCTACAATGAGCAGTTCTTC.